A selection of T cell receptor beta chains follows, all from one sample in a study of blood T cell repertoires in COVID-19. TCRdb's copy holds only in-frame clones and misses some; the assay was immunoSEQ multiplex PCR. The sample records around 250,000 clones, 90% being singletons. The sequencing sample was made of peripheral blood. These receptors all come from an older woman with COVID-19, enrolled during active disease. CDR3s include the opening cysteine and the closing phenylalanine or tryptophan. Fields, in order: clone size, J gene, D gene, V gene, CDR3 DNA, CDR3 protein. D genes are given only for firm matches. A clone size is listed for some rows: how often the clone was seen (once, few, many), or a class if it is expanded.

abundance: once
j_gene: TRBJ2-7
d_gene: TRBD1
v_gene: TRBV7-9
CDR3nt: TGTGCCAGCAGCTTAGATCGGACAGGGGCCTACGAGCAGTACTTC
CDR3aa: CASSLDRTGAYEQYF

abundance: -
j_gene: TRBJ1-2
d_gene: -
v_gene: TRBV6-6
CDR3nt: TGTGCCAGCACCGAGCCGGGGGCTAACTATGGCTACACCTTC
CDR3aa: CASTEPGANYGYTF

abundance: -
j_gene: TRBJ1-2
d_gene: TRBD1
v_gene: TRBV7-3
CDR3nt: TGTGCCAGCGGCCCAGGGGGTTCTAACTATGGCTACACCTTC
CDR3aa: CASGPGGSNYGYTF

abundance: few
j_gene: TRBJ2-7
d_gene: -
v_gene: TRBV7-6
CDR3nt: TGTGCCAGCAGCCCAGGGGCAGGGATCGACGAGCAGTACTTC
CDR3aa: CASSPGAGIDEQYF

abundance: -
j_gene: TRBJ1-4
d_gene: TRBD1
v_gene: TRBV4-1
CDR3nt: TGCGCCAGCAGCCACGCCGACAGGGGGCCTGAAAAACTGTTTTTT
CDR3aa: CASSHADRGPEKLFF

abundance: -
j_gene: TRBJ2-2
d_gene: TRBD1
v_gene: TRBV5-1
CDR3nt: TGCGCCAGCAGCGTGGGACAGGGGGGGAACACCGGGGAGCTGTTTTTT
CDR3aa: CASSVGQGGNTGELFF

abundance: -
j_gene: TRBJ1-2
d_gene: TRBD1
v_gene: TRBV5-4
CDR3nt: TGTGCCAGCAGCTCCGACAGGGTTGGTGGCTACACCTTC
CDR3aa: CASSSDRVGGYTF

abundance: once
j_gene: TRBJ1-1
d_gene: -
v_gene: TRBV19
CDR3nt: TGTGCCAGTAGTATTAAGGGGGGAGGGGGTGAAGCTTTCTTT
CDR3aa: CASSIKGGGGEAFF

abundance: once
j_gene: TRBJ1-3
d_gene: -
v_gene: TRBV7-2
CDR3nt: TGTGCCAGCAGCTTCGACAAGATGAGCTCTGGAAACACCATATATTTT
CDR3aa: CASSFDKMSSGNTIYF

abundance: -
j_gene: TRBJ1-2
d_gene: -
v_gene: TRBV10-3
CDR3nt: TGTGCCATCAGTGATCGGGGGGGCTGGGGCTATGGCTACACCTTC
CDR3aa: CAISDRGGWGYGYTF

abundance: few
j_gene: TRBJ1-2
d_gene: TRBD1
v_gene: TRBV6-1
CDR3nt: TGTGCCAGCAGGGAAGGACAGGGGAGGGTTTTCTACACCTTC
CDR3aa: CASREGQGRVFYTF

abundance: -
j_gene: TRBJ1-2
d_gene: -
v_gene: TRBV7-8
CDR3nt: TGTGCCAGCAGCTTAGTCGCCAGGGTGGGGGGCTACACCTTC
CDR3aa: CASSLVARVGGYTF

abundance: -
j_gene: TRBJ2-7
d_gene: -
v_gene: TRBV3-1/TRBV3-2
CDR3nt: TGTGCCAGCAGCCAAGCGGGGACACTCGAGCAGTACTTC
CDR3aa: CASSQAGTLEQYF

abundance: -
j_gene: TRBJ1-2
d_gene: TRBD1
v_gene: TRBV7-9
CDR3nt: TGTGCCAGCAGCCGGGGACAGCACTATGGCTACACCTTC
CDR3aa: CASSRGQHYGYTF

abundance: -
j_gene: TRBJ1-1
d_gene: TRBD1
v_gene: TRBV3-1/TRBV3-2
CDR3nt: TGTGCCAGCAGCCAGGGACAGGTACCGTGGGCTTTCTTT
CDR3aa: CASSQGQVPWAFF

abundance: -
j_gene: TRBJ1-1
d_gene: -
v_gene: TRBV20-1
CDR3nt: TGCAGTGCTAGAACGGAGACTGAAGCTTTCTTT
CDR3aa: CSARTETEAFF

abundance: -
j_gene: TRBJ2-7
d_gene: -
v_gene: TRBV4-1
CDR3nt: TGCGCCAGCAGCCAAGTTGGTTTGCGGGGCGGGGAAACGTACGAGCAGTACTTC
CDR3aa: CASSQVGLRGGETYEQYF

abundance: -
j_gene: TRBJ1-2
d_gene: TRBD1
v_gene: TRBV9
CDR3nt: TGTGCCAGCAACCCAGGGGGCCTTGACTATGGCTACACCTTC
CDR3aa: CASNPGGLDYGYTF

abundance: -
j_gene: TRBJ2-7
d_gene: -
v_gene: TRBV5-1
CDR3nt: TGCGCCAGCAGCTTGAGGTCGTCCAGAGGGTACGAGCAGTACTTC
CDR3aa: CASSLRSSRGYEQYF

abundance: -
j_gene: TRBJ1-5
d_gene: -
v_gene: TRBV10-1
CDR3nt: TGCGCCAGCGCCCGACAGACTAGCAATCAGCCCCAGCATTTT
CDR3aa: CASARQTSNQPQHF

abundance: -
j_gene: TRBJ2-1
d_gene: -
v_gene: TRBV4-3
CDR3nt: TGCGCCAGCCGACGGGACATTCTGACCTACAATGAGCAGTTCTTC
CDR3aa: CASRRDILTYNEQFF

abundance: -
j_gene: TRBJ2-5
d_gene: -
v_gene: TRBV27
CDR3nt: TGTGCCAGTGGAGGGGCTGAGACCCAGTACTTC
CDR3aa: CASGGAETQYF

abundance: -
j_gene: TRBJ1-1
d_gene: TRBD1
v_gene: TRBV5-8
CDR3nt: TGTGCCAGCACCTTGAAGGGGGCTGGGAACACTGAAGCTTTCTTT
CDR3aa: CASTLKGAGNTEAFF

abundance: -
j_gene: TRBJ1-1
d_gene: -
v_gene: TRBV2
CDR3nt: TGTGCCAGCAGTGGGGGGCCCCGGTCGAGAACTGAAGCTTTCTTT
CDR3aa: CASSGGPRSRTEAFF

abundance: -
j_gene: TRBJ1-2
d_gene: TRBD1
v_gene: TRBV7-2
CDR3nt: TGTGCCAGCAGCTCTGGACAGGGGCCTTTAATCTCTGGCTACACCTTC
CDR3aa: CASSSGQGPLISGYTF

abundance: -
j_gene: TRBJ2-3
d_gene: TRBD1
v_gene: TRBV5-1
CDR3nt: TGCGCCAGCAGCACAGACAGGGGTGTTGCAGATACGCAGTATTTT
CDR3aa: CASSTDRGVADTQYF

abundance: -
j_gene: TRBJ2-3
d_gene: TRBD2
v_gene: TRBV4-3
CDR3nt: TGCGCCAGCAGCCAAGAAGCTAGCGGTCCTAGCACAGATACGCAGTATTTT
CDR3aa: CASSQEASGPSTDTQYF

abundance: -
j_gene: TRBJ1-2
d_gene: -
v_gene: TRBV7-9
CDR3nt: TGTGCCAGCAGCGGAACAGGGCAGAGCTACACCTTC
CDR3aa: CASSGTGQSYTF

abundance: once
j_gene: TRBJ1-2
d_gene: -
v_gene: TRBV23-1
CDR3nt: TGCGCCAGCAGTCAATCCGGAGGACCTAACTATGGCTACACCTTC
CDR3aa: CASSQSGGPNYGYTF

abundance: -
j_gene: TRBJ1-3
d_gene: -
v_gene: TRBV19
CDR3nt: TGTGCCAGTAGTATTATGTGGGCACAAAGCTCTGGAAACACCATATATTTT
CDR3aa: CASSIMWAQSSGNTIYF

abundance: -
j_gene: TRBJ1-1
d_gene: -
v_gene: TRBV4-1
CDR3nt: TGCGCCAGCAGCCGTACCGGGACTGGAGTTGAAGCTTTCTTT
CDR3aa: CASSRTGTGVEAFF

abundance: -
j_gene: TRBJ2-2
d_gene: -
v_gene: TRBV6-5
CDR3nt: TGTGCCAGCAACCTGGAGTCGAACACCGGGGAGCTGTTTTTT
CDR3aa: CASNLESNTGELFF

abundance: -
j_gene: TRBJ2-2
d_gene: TRBD2
v_gene: TRBV7-2
CDR3nt: TGTGCCAGCAGCCCTACTAGCGGGGGTGCGGCCGGGGAGCTGTTTTTT
CDR3aa: CASSPTSGGAAGELFF

abundance: -
j_gene: TRBJ1-2
d_gene: TRBD1
v_gene: TRBV19
CDR3nt: TGTGCCAGTAGTATCAGGGGACAGAACTATGGCTACACCTTC
CDR3aa: CASSIRGQNYGYTF

abundance: -
j_gene: TRBJ1-2
d_gene: -
v_gene: TRBV6-5
CDR3nt: TGTGCCAGCGAAAACGGGAACTATGGCTACACCTTC
CDR3aa: CASENGNYGYTF

abundance: once
j_gene: TRBJ2-5
d_gene: -
v_gene: TRBV5-6
CDR3nt: TGTGCCAGCAGCTTGGGGCTCCAAGAGACCCAGTACTTC
CDR3aa: CASSLGLQETQYF

abundance: -
j_gene: TRBJ2-1
d_gene: TRBD2
v_gene: TRBV27
CDR3nt: TGTGCCAGCAGTTCAGGACTAGCGAAGAATGAGCAGTTCTTC
CDR3aa: CASSSGLAKNEQFF

abundance: -
j_gene: TRBJ2-7
d_gene: TRBD2
v_gene: TRBV6-5
CDR3nt: TGTGCCAGCAGTAGGAGCGGGGACGAGCAGTACTTC
CDR3aa: CASSRSGDEQYF

abundance: -
j_gene: TRBJ2-1
d_gene: -
v_gene: TRBV6-5
CDR3nt: TGTGCCAGCAGTTCCCTAGGGGGTAGCGTCGACAATGAGCAGTTCTTC
CDR3aa: CASSSLGGSVDNEQFF

abundance: -
j_gene: TRBJ1-1
d_gene: TRBD1
v_gene: TRBV19
CDR3nt: TGTGCCAGTAGTCCAAATACAGGGGGCGGCTATTTTGAAGCTTTCTTT
CDR3aa: CASSPNTGGGYFEAFF

abundance: once
j_gene: TRBJ1-5
d_gene: TRBD1
v_gene: TRBV2
CDR3nt: TGTGCCAGCAGACTGAACAGGGGATGGCAGCCCCAGCATTTT
CDR3aa: CASRLNRGWQPQHF

abundance: -
j_gene: TRBJ2-7
d_gene: -
v_gene: TRBV4-2
CDR3nt: TGTGCCAGCAGCCAACAGACAGGCACAATCTACGAGCAGTACTTC
CDR3aa: CASSQQTGTIYEQYF

abundance: -
j_gene: TRBJ1-2
d_gene: -
v_gene: TRBV18
CDR3nt: TGTGCCAGCTCGCAACCACAGGGATGGGGTGGCTACACCTTC
CDR3aa: CASSQPQGWGGYTF

abundance: once
j_gene: TRBJ1-5
d_gene: -
v_gene: TRBV10-3
CDR3nt: TGTGCCATCAAGGGAGTGGGTAGCAATCAGCCCCAGCATTTT
CDR3aa: CAIKGVGSNQPQHF

abundance: -
j_gene: TRBJ1-4
d_gene: TRBD1
v_gene: TRBV2
CDR3nt: TGTGCCAGCAGACCCGGGACAGGGGATGAAAAACTGTTTTTT
CDR3aa: CASRPGTGDEKLFF

abundance: -
j_gene: TRBJ1-2
d_gene: TRBD1
v_gene: TRBV11-2
CDR3nt: TGTGCCAGCAGCCCGACAGGGGGTACTAACTATGGCTACACCTTC
CDR3aa: CASSPTGGTNYGYTF

abundance: -
j_gene: TRBJ2-5
d_gene: TRBD1
v_gene: TRBV9
CDR3nt: TGTGCCAGCAGCGTAGCTGTGGGGACAGGGGGCGTGGGCGAGACCCAGTACTTC
CDR3aa: CASSVAVGTGGVGETQYF

abundance: -
j_gene: TRBJ1-5
d_gene: -
v_gene: TRBV4-2
CDR3nt: TGTGCCAGCAGCCAAGATGTCGGACAGCCCAGGGAGCCCCAGCATTTT
CDR3aa: CASSQDVGQPREPQHF

abundance: -
j_gene: TRBJ2-7
d_gene: TRBD1
v_gene: TRBV7-9
CDR3nt: TGTGCCAGCAGCGGAGGGACAGGGAACGAGCAGTACTTC
CDR3aa: CASSGGTGNEQYF

abundance: -
j_gene: TRBJ1-1
d_gene: -
v_gene: TRBV18
CDR3nt: TGTGCCAGCTCACCTGAGCGGGACACCCTCACTGAAGCTTTCTTT
CDR3aa: CASSPERDTLTEAFF

abundance: -
j_gene: TRBJ2-2
d_gene: -
v_gene: TRBV7-3
CDR3nt: TGTGCCAGCAGCTTAACCTCCGACAGGCTGTTTTTT
CDR3aa: CASSLTSDRLFF

abundance: -
j_gene: TRBJ1-2
d_gene: TRBD1
v_gene: TRBV7-9
CDR3nt: TGTGCCAGCAGCCCGCCAGACAGGGGGGTTGTGGCTTCGACCTTC
CDR3aa: CASSPPDRGVVASTF

abundance: -
j_gene: TRBJ1-4
d_gene: -
v_gene: TRBV5-1
CDR3nt: TGCGCCAGCAGCTTACCTTCTGGGGGGACGGGAGGAGATGAAAAACTGTTTTTT
CDR3aa: CASSLPSGGTGGDEKLFF

abundance: -
j_gene: TRBJ1-1
d_gene: -
v_gene: TRBV3-1/TRBV3-2
CDR3nt: TGTGCCAGCAGCCAAGAAGCAGGCTTCACTGAAGCTTTCTTT
CDR3aa: CASSQEAGFTEAFF

abundance: -
j_gene: TRBJ2-3
d_gene: -
v_gene: TRBV4-1
CDR3nt: TGCGCCAGCAGCCAAGAGGGGAGCGTACGCACAGATACGCAGTATTTT
CDR3aa: CASSQEGSVRTDTQYF